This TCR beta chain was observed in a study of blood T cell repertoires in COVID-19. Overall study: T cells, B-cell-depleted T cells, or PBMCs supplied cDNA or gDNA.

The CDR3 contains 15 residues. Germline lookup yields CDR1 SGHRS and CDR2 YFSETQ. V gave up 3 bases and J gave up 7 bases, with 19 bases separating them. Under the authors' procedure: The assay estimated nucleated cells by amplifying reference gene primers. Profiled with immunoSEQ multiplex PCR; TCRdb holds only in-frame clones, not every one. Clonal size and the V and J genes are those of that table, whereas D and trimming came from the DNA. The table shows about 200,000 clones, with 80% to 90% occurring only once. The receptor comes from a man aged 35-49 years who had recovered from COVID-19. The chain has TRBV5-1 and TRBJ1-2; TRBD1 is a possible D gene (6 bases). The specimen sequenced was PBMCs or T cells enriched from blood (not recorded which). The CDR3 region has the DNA TGCGCCAGCAGCTCTAACCGGGACACAGGAGGTGGCTACACCTTC. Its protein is CASSSNRDTGGGYTF.